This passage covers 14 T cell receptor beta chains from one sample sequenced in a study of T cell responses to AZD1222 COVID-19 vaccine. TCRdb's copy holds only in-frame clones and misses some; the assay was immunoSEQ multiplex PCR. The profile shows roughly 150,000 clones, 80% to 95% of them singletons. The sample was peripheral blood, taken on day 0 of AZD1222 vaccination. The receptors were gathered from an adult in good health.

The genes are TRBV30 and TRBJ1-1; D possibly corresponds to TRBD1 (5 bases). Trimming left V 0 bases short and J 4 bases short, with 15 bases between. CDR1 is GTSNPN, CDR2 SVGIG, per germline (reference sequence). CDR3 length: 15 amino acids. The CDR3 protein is CAWSVVGGFSTEAFF. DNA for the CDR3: TGTGCCTGGAGTGTGGTTGGGGGGTTTTCCACTGAAGCTTTCTTT.

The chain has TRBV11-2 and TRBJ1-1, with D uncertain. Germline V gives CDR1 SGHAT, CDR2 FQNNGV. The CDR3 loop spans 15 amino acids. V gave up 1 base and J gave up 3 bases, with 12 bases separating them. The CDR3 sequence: CASSLGRYKDTEAFF. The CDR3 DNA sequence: TGTGCCAGCAGCTTAGGGAGGTACAAAGACACTGAAGCTTTCTTT.

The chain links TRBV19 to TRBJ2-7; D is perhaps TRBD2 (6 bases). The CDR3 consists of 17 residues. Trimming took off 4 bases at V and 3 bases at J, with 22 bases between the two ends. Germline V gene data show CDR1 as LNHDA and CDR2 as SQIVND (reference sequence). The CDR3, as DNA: TGTGCCAGTAGTAAAAGGAACTCTGGGGGGAAAAACTACGAGCAGTACTTC. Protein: CASSKRNSGGKNYEQYF. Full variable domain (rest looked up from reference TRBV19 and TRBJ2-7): DGGITQSPKYLFRKEGQNVTLSCEQNLNHDAMYWYRQDPGQGLRLIYYSQIVNDFQKGDIAEGYSVSREKKESFPLTVTSAQKNPTAFYLCASSKRNSGGKNYEQYFGPGTRLTVT.

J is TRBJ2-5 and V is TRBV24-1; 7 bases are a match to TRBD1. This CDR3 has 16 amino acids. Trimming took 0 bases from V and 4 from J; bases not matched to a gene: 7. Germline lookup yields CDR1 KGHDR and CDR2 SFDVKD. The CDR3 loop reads CATSDLGTGAGETQYF. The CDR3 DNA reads TGTGCCACCAGTGATTTGGGAACAGGGGCTGGAGAGACCCAGTACTTC.

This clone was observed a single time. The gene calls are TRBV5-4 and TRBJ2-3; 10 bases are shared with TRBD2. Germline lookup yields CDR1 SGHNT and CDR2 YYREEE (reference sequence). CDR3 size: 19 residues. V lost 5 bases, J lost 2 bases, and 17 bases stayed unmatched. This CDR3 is CASSPPPGLAGAITDTQYF. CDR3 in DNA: TGTGCCAGCAGTCCCCCCCCGGGGCTAGCGGGGGCCATCACAGATACGCAGTATTTT. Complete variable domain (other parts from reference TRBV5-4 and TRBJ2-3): ETGVTQSPTHLIKTRGQQVTLRCSSQSGHNTVSWYQQALGQGPQFIFQYYREEENGRGNFPPRFSGLQFPNYSSELNVNALELDDSALYLCASSPPPGLAGAITDTQYFGPGTRLTVL.

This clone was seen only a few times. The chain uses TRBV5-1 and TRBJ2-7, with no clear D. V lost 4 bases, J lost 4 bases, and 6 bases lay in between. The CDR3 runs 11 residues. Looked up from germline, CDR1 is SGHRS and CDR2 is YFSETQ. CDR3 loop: CASSTGYEQYF. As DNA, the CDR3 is TGCGCCAGCAGCACGGGTTACGAGCAGTACTTC. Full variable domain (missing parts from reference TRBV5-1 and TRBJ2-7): KAGVTQTPRYLIKTRGQQVTLSCSPISGHRSVSWYQQTPGQGLQFLFEYFSETQRNKGNFPGRFSGRQFSNSRSEMNVSTLELGDSALYLCASSTGYEQYFGPGTRLTVT.

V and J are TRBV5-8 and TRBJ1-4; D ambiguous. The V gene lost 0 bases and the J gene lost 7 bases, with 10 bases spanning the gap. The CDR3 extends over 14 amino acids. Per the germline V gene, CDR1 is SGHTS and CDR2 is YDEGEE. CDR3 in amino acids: CASSLGLPGEKLFF. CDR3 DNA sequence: TGTGCCAGCAGCTTGGGACTCCCCGGTGAAAAACTGTTTTTT.

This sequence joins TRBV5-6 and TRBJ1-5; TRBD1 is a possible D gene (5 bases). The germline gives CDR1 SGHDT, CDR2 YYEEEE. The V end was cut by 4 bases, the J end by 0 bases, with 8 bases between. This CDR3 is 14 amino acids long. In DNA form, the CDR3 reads TGTGCCAGCAGCGGGGCTTATAGCAATCAGCCCCAGCATTTT. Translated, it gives CASSGAYSNQPQHF.

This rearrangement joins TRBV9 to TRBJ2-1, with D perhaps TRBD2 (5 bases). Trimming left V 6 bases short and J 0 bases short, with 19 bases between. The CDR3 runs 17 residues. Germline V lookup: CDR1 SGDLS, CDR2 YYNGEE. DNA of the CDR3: TGTGCCAGCACAAAAGGAGAAAGACTATACTCCTACAATGAGCAGTTCTTC. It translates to CASTKGERLYSYNEQFF. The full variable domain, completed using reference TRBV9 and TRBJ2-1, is DSGVTQTPKHLITATGQRVTLRCSPRSGDLSVYWYQQSLDQGLQFLIQYYNGEERAKGNILERFSAQQFPDLHSELNLSSLELGDSALYFCASTKGERLYSYNEQFFGPGTRLTVL.

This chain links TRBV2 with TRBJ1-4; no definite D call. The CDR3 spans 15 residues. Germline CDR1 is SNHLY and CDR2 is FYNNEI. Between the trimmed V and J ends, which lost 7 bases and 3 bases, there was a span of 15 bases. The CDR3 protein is CASKELKAANEKLFF. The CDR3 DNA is TGTGCCAGCAAAGAACTCAAGGCAGCTAATGAAAAACTGTTTTTT.

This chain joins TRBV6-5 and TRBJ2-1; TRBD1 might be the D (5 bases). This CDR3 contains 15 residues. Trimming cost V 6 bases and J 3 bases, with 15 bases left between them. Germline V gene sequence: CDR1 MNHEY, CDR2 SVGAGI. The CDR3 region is CASSRQTGYYNEQFF. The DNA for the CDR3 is TGTGCCAGCAGCAGACAGACCGGTTACTACAATGAGCAGTTCTTC.

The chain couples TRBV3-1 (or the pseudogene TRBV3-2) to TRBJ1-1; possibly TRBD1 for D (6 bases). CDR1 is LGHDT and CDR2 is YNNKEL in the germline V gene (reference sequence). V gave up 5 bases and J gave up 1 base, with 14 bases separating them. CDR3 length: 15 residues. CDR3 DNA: TGTGCCAGCAGCTTGGGGGGGGCGCAGAACACTGAAGCTTTCTTT. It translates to CASSLGGAQNTEAFF.

CDR3 DNA sequence: TGTGCCAGCAGCCCAGGGGAGGTCCTGAGCTCCTACAATGAGCAGTTCTTC. As protein: CASSPGEVLSSYNEQFF. V usage is TRBV6-2 or TRBV6-3 and J usage is TRBJ2-1, with D tentatively TRBD1 or TRBD2 (6 bases each). V lost 6 bases to trimming and J lost 0 bases, with 18 bases between them. The germline gives CDR1 MNHEY, CDR2 SVGEGT. CDR3 size: 17 residues.

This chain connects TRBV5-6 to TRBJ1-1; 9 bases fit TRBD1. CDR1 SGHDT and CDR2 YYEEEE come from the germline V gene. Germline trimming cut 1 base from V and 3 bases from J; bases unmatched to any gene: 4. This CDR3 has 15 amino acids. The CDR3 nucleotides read TGTGCCAGCAGCTTGCCACAGGGGGCTTACACTGAAGCTTTCTTT. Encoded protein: CASSLPQGAYTEAFF.